The T cell receptor beta chain under discussion was sequenced for a study of CD8+ T cells in alopecia areata. Study conclusions and caveats: Relative to normal scalp, lesional scalp, especially alopecia totalis/universalis, showed higher clonality.

Starting from PBMCs, sorting isolated CD4+ and CD8+ T cells. The CDR3 is 16 residues long. CDR1 SQVTM and CDR2 ANQGSEA come from the germline V gene. Trimming stripped 4 bases from V and 0 bases from J, with 17 bases between. Points on this clone: Its antigen is currently unknown.

RNA extraction was followed by reverse transcription into cDNA, which acted as the sequencing template. The method was immunoSEQ multiplex PCR; TCRdb's version includes in-frame clones alone and lacks a portion of them. This table holds 140,000 or so clones, approximately 56% found once. The chain joins TRBV29-1 to TRBJ2-3, with a possible D match to TRBD2 (6 bases). The receptor's source is a human donor in good health. Material: CD8+ T cells sorted from blood. The chain's CDR3 is CSVGGPRGKSTDTQYF. CDR3 nucleotide sequence: TGCAGCGTTGGAGGCCCCCGGGGGAAAAGCACAGATACGCAGTATTTT.